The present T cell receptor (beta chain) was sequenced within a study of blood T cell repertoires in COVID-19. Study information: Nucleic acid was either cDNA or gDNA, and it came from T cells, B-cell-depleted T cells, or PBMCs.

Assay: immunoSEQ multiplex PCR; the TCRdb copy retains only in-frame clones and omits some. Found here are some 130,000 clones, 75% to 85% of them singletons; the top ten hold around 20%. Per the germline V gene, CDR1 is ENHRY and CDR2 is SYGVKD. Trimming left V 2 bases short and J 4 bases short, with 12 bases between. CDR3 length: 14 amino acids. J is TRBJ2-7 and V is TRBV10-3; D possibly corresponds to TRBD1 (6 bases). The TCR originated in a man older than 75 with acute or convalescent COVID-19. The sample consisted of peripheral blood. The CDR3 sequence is CAISETGHGYEQYF. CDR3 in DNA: TGTGCCATCAGTGAGACGGGACACGGATACGAGCAGTACTTC.